Listed here are 22 T cell receptor beta chains from one sample, sequenced in a study of blood T cell repertoires in COVID-19. Sequenced by immunoSEQ multiplex PCR; TCRdb stores in-frame clones only, minus some. Here the sample spans 300,000 or so clones, about 89% being singletons. The sample comprised peripheral blood. The source of these receptors is a woman aged 45-59 years who had recovered from COVID-19.

This chain connects TRBV6-5 to TRBJ2-7, with TRBD1 matching 7 bases. This CDR3 comprises 13 residues. Germline V gene sequence: CDR1 MNHEY, CDR2 SVGAGI. With V trimmed by 7 bases and J by 2 bases, 5 bases remained unmatched. The CDR3, as DNA: TGTGCCAGCACCAACACAGGGGCCTACGAGCAGTACTTC. Its translation is CASTNTGAYEQYF.

This chain connects TRBV29-1 to TRBJ1-1; D remains unclear. CDR3 length: 13 amino acids. CDR1 and CDR2 from the germline V gene are SQVTM and ANQGSEA. V lost 6 bases to trimming and J lost 2 bases, with 13 bases between them. Here the CDR3 DNA reads TGCAGCGTAAATAGACTGGAAAACACTGAAGCTTTCTTT. This sequence encodes CSVNRLENTEAFF.

The chain joins TRBV29-1 to TRBJ1-1; 7 bases are shared with TRBD1. Looked up from germline, CDR1 is SQVTM and CDR2 is ANQGSEA. The V segment lost 1 base and the J segment 8 bases; nucleotides outside the gene matches: 4. This CDR3 comprises 12 residues. CDR3 nucleotide sequence: TGCAGCGTTGAAGGGACAGGACTCGAAGCTTTCTTT. Protein sequence: CSVEGTGLEAFF.

The chain employs TRBV15 and TRBJ1-2; 8 nucleotides line up with TRBD1. There are 15 residues in the CDR3. With V trimmed by 3 bases and J by 8 bases, 11 bases remained unmatched. Looked up from germline, CDR1 is LNHNV and CDR2 is YYDKDF (reference sequence). The CDR3 sequence is CATSRPSQGAGGYTF. CDR3 coding DNA: TGTGCCACCAGCAGGCCATCCCAGGGGGCGGGCGGCTACACCTTC.

The gene calls are TRBV7-9 and TRBJ2-1; 11 nucleotides align to TRBD1. Trimming at V came to 6 bases and at J to 3 bases, leaving 7 bases not matched to a gene. This CDR3 has 16 amino acids. CDR1 is SEHNR and CDR2 is FQNEAQ in the germline V gene (reference sequence). Here the CDR3 DNA reads TGTGCCAGCAGTTTTACCGGGACAGGGGGCTACAATGAGCAGTTCTTC. Its protein is CASSFTGTGGYNEQFF. The full variable domain, with the rest looked up from reference TRBV7-9 and TRBJ2-1, is DTGVSQNPRHKITKRGQNVTFRCDPISEHNRLYWYRQTLGQGPEFLTYFQNEAQLEKSRLLSDRFSAERPKGSFSTLEIQRTEQGDSAMYLCASSFTGTGGYNEQFFGPGTRLTVL.

This clone has just one count. This chain links TRBV7-2 with TRBJ2-3; 8 nucleotides agree with TRBD1. Germline V gene lookup returns CDR1 SGHTA and CDR2 FQGNSA. J gave up 4 bases and V 1 base, and 4 bases lay outside the gene matches. This CDR3 contains 15 residues. The chain's CDR3 is CASSLGRGRPDTQYF. Written as DNA, the CDR3 is TGTGCCAGCAGCTTAGGCAGGGGGCGCCCAGATACGCAGTATTTT.

This clone was observed a handful of times. The V gene is TRBV5-4, the J gene TRBJ2-7; weak D call: TRBD1 (6 bases). Germline lookup yields CDR1 SGHNT and CDR2 YYREEE (reference sequence). The CDR3 length is 13 residues. The germline V and J ends were trimmed by 4 bases and 3 bases, with 11 bases remaining between them. For the CDR3, the DNA is TGTGCCAGCAGCCACGGACAGATCTACGAGCAGTACTTC. Its translation: CASSHGQIYEQYF.

The J gene is TRBJ2-5, the V gene TRBV30, with D perhaps TRBD2 (6 bases). The CDR3 has 13 amino acids. The V and J ends lost 1 base and 7 bases respectively, with 13 bases between them. Germline V lookup: CDR1 GTSNPN, CDR2 SVGIG (reference sequence). The CDR3: CAWSGGGQGTQYF. DNA of the CDR3: TGTGCCTGGAGTGGGGGAGGTCAGGGGACCCAGTACTTC.

This chain links TRBV3-1 (or the pseudogene TRBV3-2) with TRBJ2-5; D unresolved. The V end was cut by 1 base, the J end by 4 bases, with 16 bases between. The CDR3 runs 16 residues. Looked up from germline, CDR1 is LGHDT and CDR2 is YNNKEL (reference sequence). The CDR3 DNA is TGTGCCAGCAGCCAAGTCCTCCATCTTGGGCGAGAGACCCAGTACTTC. This encodes CASSQVLHLGRETQYF.

This sequence joins TRBV10-2 and TRBJ2-5; D may be TRBD1 (6 bases). V was trimmed by 7 bases and J by 1 base, leaving 13 bases between them. The CDR3 runs to 14 residues. Germline loops: CDR1 WSHSY, CDR2 SAAADI. CDR3 coding DNA: TGCGCCAGCAAGCCAGGGGTCCTCCAAGAGACCCAGTACTTC. It codes for CASKPGVLQETQYF.

The CDR3 is CASIRTGYSYEQYF. The DNA of the CDR3 is TGTGCCAGCATCCGGACAGGGTACTCCTACGAGCAGTACTTC. The chain combines TRBV6-9 with TRBJ2-7; 8 nucleotides agree with TRBD1. Germline V gene sequence: CDR1 MNHGY, CDR2 SVAAGI. The J segment lost 0 bases and the V segment lost 7 bases, leaving 5 bases of the junction unmatched. The CDR3 extends over 14 amino acids.

This clone appeared a single time. This chain joins TRBV27 and TRBJ2-1; 7 nucleotides match TRBD2. The trim removed 5 bases at V and 9 bases at J, leaving 7 bases unmatched. Germline CDR1 MNHEY, CDR2 SMNVEV (reference sequence). CDR3 length: 13 residues. The CDR3 region is CASSITSASEQFF. In DNA form, the CDR3 reads TGTGCCAGCAGTATAACTAGCGCAAGTGAGCAGTTCTTC.

This chain uses TRBV5-4 with TRBJ1-6, with 8 nucleotides matching TRBD1. The V segment lost 0 bases and the J segment 9 bases; nucleotides outside the gene matches: 8. The CDR3 covers 16 residues. Per germline, CDR1 SGHNT and CDR2 YYREEE (reference sequence). CDR3 protein: CASSLAGRGQGSPLHF. Here the CDR3 DNA reads TGTGCCAGCAGCTTGGCCGGCAGGGGGCAGGGTTCACCCCTCCACTTT.

This chain joins TRBV6-1 and TRBJ2-5, with D hard to call. This CDR3 has 14 amino acids. CDR1 is MNHNS and CDR2 is SASEGT in the germline V gene. The V and J ends lost 0 bases and 5 bases respectively, with 10 bases between them. The CDR3 spells CASSEAFIGETQYF. DNA for the CDR3: TGTGCCAGCAGTGAAGCTTTCATCGGGGAGACCCAGTACTTC.

This chain uses TRBV28 with TRBJ1-1; D unresolved. This CDR3 region has 14 residues. Germline lookup yields CDR1 MDHEN and CDR2 SYDVKM. V was trimmed by 3 bases and J by 2 bases, leaving 10 bases between them. CDR3 DNA sequence: TGTGCCAGCAGTTTTTCGCCGGGTAACACTGAAGCTTTCTTT. This sequence encodes CASSFSPGNTEAFF.

The V and J genes are TRBV19 and TRBJ1-2; D not resolved. Germline V gene data show CDR1 as LNHDA and CDR2 as SQIVND (reference sequence). The CDR3 sequence is 17 residues long. V lost 7 bases to trimming and J lost 0 bases, with 21 bases between them. In DNA, the CDR3 is TGTGCCAGTACCCGGAGTCACGGCAGATTCTCTAACTATGGCTACACCTTC. It specifies CASTRSHGRFSNYGYTF.

The V gene is TRBV3-1 (or the pseudogene TRBV3-2), the J gene TRBJ1-6, with 7 nucleotides matching TRBD1. The CDR3 has 14 amino acids. Unmatched junction bases numbered 7, after V lost 5 bases and J lost 9 bases. Germline V lookup: CDR1 LGHDT, CDR2 YNNKEL (reference sequence). CDR3 sequence reads: CASSYGDSSSPLHF. The CDR3, as DNA: TGTGCCAGCAGCTACGGGGACAGTAGTTCACCCCTCCACTTT.

The chain combines TRBV19 with TRBJ2-7; 7 bases agree with TRBD1. V was clipped by 4 bases and J by 6 bases; unmatched bases: 15. CDR1 and CDR2 from the germline V gene are LNHDA and SQIVND (reference sequence). This CDR3 region has 16 residues. CDR3 sequence reads: CASSTQAGTGVGEQYF. The CDR3 DNA sequence: TGTGCCAGTAGTACGCAAGCCGGAACAGGGGTGGGCGAGCAGTACTTC.

The chain uses TRBV3-1 (or the pseudogene TRBV3-2) and TRBJ1-1; 9 bases fit TRBD1. The CDR3 extends over 17 amino acids. The trim removed 7 bases at V and 1 base at J, leaving 13 bases unmatched. Germline V CDR1 and CDR2: LGHDT, YNNKEL (reference sequence). The DNA for the CDR3 is TGTGCCAGCACCACAGGGGGCGCCGGGGGAACGAACACTGAAGCTTTCTTT. Amino acids: CASTTGGAGGTNTEAFF.

The chain couples TRBV7-9 to TRBJ2-7; 7 bases are a match to TRBD1. This CDR3 has 14 amino acids. Trimming removed 4 bases from V and 5 bases from J; junction bases left unmatched: 8. Germline CDR1 and CDR2: SEHNR and FQNEAQ (reference sequence). CDR3 sequence reads: CASSSTGNFDEQYF. CDR3 coding DNA: TGTGCCAGCAGCTCGACAGGGAATTTCGACGAGCAGTACTTC.

The genes are TRBV7-2 and TRBJ1-2; D is unresolved. Germline loops: CDR1 SGHTA, CDR2 FQGNSA. V lost 4 bases and J lost 5, with 8 bases in between. CDR3 length: 12 amino acids. CDR3 in DNA: TGTGCCAGCAGCTACCCCGGGTATGGCTACACCTTC. Translation gives CASSYPGYGYTF.

This chain uses TRBV6-5 with TRBJ1-5; D not resolved. The V and J ends lost 6 bases and 0 bases respectively, with 9 bases between them. In germline, CDR1 is MNHEY, CDR2 SVGAGI. CDR3 size: 14 residues. CDR3 sequence reads: CASRSTYSNQPQHF. In nucleotides, the CDR3 is TGTGCCAGCAGATCTACTTATAGCAATCAGCCCCAGCATTTT.